This T cell receptor (beta chain) was sequenced during a study of cytomegalovirus exposure and HLA in healthy donors listed by TCRdb under 2017. About the study as a whole: According to an earlier analysis of 550 to 750 of the donors, some 180 million T cells yielded roughly 110 million unique TCR beta sequences and around 300 Gb of sequence data. About 280 gigabases of sequencing data and approximately 84 million unique TCR sequences were included in an early release covering about 700 HLA-typed donors. The study profiled the T cell repertoires of under 700 subjects by immunosequencing and related them to cytomegalovirus serostatus. In addition to the first cohort of 650 to 750 subjects, a separate validation cohort of under 150 different subjects was used. All discovery cohort repertoires had been generated using a single sequencing platform. Genome-wide SNP genotypes for about 65% of the 666 donors were used in a later genetic analysis, which treated that subset as a discovery cohort. Four to six DR-DQ haplotypes were handled as single units for association and clustering, since linkage in the cohort was strong. Of the 300 to 500 genotyped donors, 65% to 90% were placed in the genetic ancestry cluster associated with self-reported Caucasian donors. An earlier analysis of fewer than 750 of the donors used high-throughput TCR beta sequencing to judge whether each TCR beta V gene segment behaved as functional or pseudogenic. To study patterns of TCR occurrence, a later analysis re-analyzed previously published TCR beta repertoires from 666 donors and added high-resolution HLA genotyping. The aim of the study was to test whether cataloging public T cell receptors could identify signatures of past pathogen exposure. On average, about 240,000 unique TCR beta nucleotide sequences were sequenced per donor among several hundred genotyped donors of the cohort, with about 17% of those sequences being non-productive. The study combined high-throughput TCR immunosequencing, statistical association of individual TCRs with disease status, and machine learning to predict cytomegalovirus infection status. Typing coverage differed by locus: A, B, C, DRB1 and DQB1 were typed in about 629-640 donors, DQA1 in roughly 510, DPA1 in 600 to 610, and DPB1 in roughly 450. Rather than drawing on any new phenotypic data, the later analysis identified candidate immune exposures from TCR beta sequences and the way those sequences occurred across donors. Class I and class II HLA loci were covered by the typing at four-digit resolution. Donor age, sex, ethnicity and CMV serostatus were compiled together with the repertoire data. Broad study findings and their caveats: Most CMV-associated TCR beta chains appeared to be HLA-restricted in a later analysis, and the HLA associations seemed to be driven largely by CMV exposure. A further reported finding was that TCR beta sequences accurately predicted the HLA-A and HLA-B alleles for most subjects in the first cohort. A later genetic analysis associated a missense DCLRE1C variant with V-gene and J-gene trimming of TCR beta chains, and an independent cohort replicated the association. Only TCR beta chains were sequenced in this cohort, and the absence of alpha or paired-chain data limited detectable features. Immune exposure information for the cohort was limited to CMV serostatus. The earlier analysis of nearly 600 of the donors excluded around 17 rarely observed V segments, including chromosome 9 orphons, because counts were too low. A later analysis associated 16,951 TCR beta sequences with specific HLA alleles at a false discovery rate of 0.05. Because HLA typing was missing for some donors at each locus, association tests included only the typed subset. A later genetic analysis reported fewer N-insertions in productive TCRs among donors in an Asian-associated ancestry cluster than the roughly 700-donor mean. A cluster of highly shared sequence variants was judged likely to represent a technical artifact of the sequencing pipeline. In a later analysis, several top co-occurrence clusters were reported to appear linked to parvovirus B19, influenza, CMV and Epstein-Barr virus. In vitro tests confirmed that three of the cytomegalovirus-associated TCR beta chains recognize cytomegalovirus antigens. An earlier analysis of 587 of the donors showed that most TCR beta V segments appeared in productive rearrangements either about 87% or about 30% of the time, which broadly matched IMGT annotations. The classifier was reported to diagnose cytomegalovirus status with high specificity and sensitivity in both the original cohort and the validation cohort. According to a later analysis, TCR association rates differed among HLA loci, with DRB1 alleles showing the most associated TCRs and HLA-C alleles showing the fewest. The study gave a list of 150 to 200 TCR beta chains associated with cytomegalovirus. Assigning TCR associations to individual alleles was difficult when HLA alleles, especially DR and DQ, strongly co-occurred. Across donors, most TCR sequences were observed very rarely, whereas some public TCRs were present in many individuals. Because the 87-base-pair reads could not distinguish some IMGT-functional V segments, including TRBV6-2 and TRBV6-3, those segments were excluded. In a later analysis, HLA-associated TCR beta chains showed more clonal expansion and lower generation probabilities than non-associated chains that were equally common. The presence/absence analyses assumed that sequencing depth was roughly uniform across donors, and that assumption may not be true. The authors suggested that the approach could potentially be extended to other disease states and immunological phenotypes. Linkage disequilibrium might explain the correlated functional status among segregating V segments, but an unknown experimental factor could not be ruled out.

In total, just over 650 healthy bone marrow donors made up the cohort. At the time of sampling, all cohort members were nominally healthy, though unrecorded immune exposures were likely present. The donor was CMV seropositive and was included in the group of 270 or so seropositive cohort members. Every donor gave a peripheral blood sample, and the peripheral blood mononuclear cells from that sample were used for TCR beta sequencing. Genomic DNA was extracted from the blood cell samples with the Qiagen DNeasy Blood Extraction Kit. The library was built by means of the immunoSEQ multiplex PCR assay. For the multiplex PCR, a mixture combining 60 forward primers for TCR Vbeta segments and 13 reverse primers for TCR Jbeta segments was used. Amplification of the CDR3 region of rearranged TCR beta genes was performed with a multiplex PCR assay on genomic DNA. Amplified TCR beta libraries were sequenced as 87-base-pair reads on the Illumina HiSeq System. The authors' pipeline ran thus. Across the 670 or so repertoires, a later analysis counted tens of millions of unique TCR beta chains, around 10 million of which were shared by at least two donors. A nearest-neighbor algorithm error-corrected the raw reads and collapsed the reads into unique sequences, merging closely related sequences to remove PCR and sequencing errors. To assign V, D and J gene segments, CDR3 sequences were aligned to IMGT reference sequences. Each retained sequence needed at least a six-nucleotide match to both a V gene segment and a J gene segment. A rearrangement counted as productive if the CDR3 had no stop codons and remained in frame with V and J, and every other rearrangement counted as non-productive. Following IMGT convention, CDR3 was defined as the stretch from the second conserved V-encoded cysteine up to the conserved J-encoded phenylalanine. In an earlier analysis of around 640 of the donors, sequences lacking an unambiguous match to a single V gene segment were excluded. An earlier analysis of 500 to 600 of the donors classified V segments as functional when productive rearrangements were above 56.7% and as segregating when the standard deviation between donors was above 5%. A statistical classification framework was built to diagnose cytomegalovirus status from the catalog of TCR beta chain sequences. A later analysis assigned V and J genes by comparing TCR nucleotide sequences with IMGT/GENE-DB human TR gene sequences. In a later analysis, CDR3 sequences and most-parsimonious VDJ recombination scenarios were assigned using the TCRdist pipeline. In a later analysis, every TCR beta chain was defined by the combination of its CDR3 amino acid sequence and its V-gene family, and reads without a unique V-gene family were dropped. To address suspected cross-contamination and a sequencing artifact, a later analysis removed approximately 590 highly shared, low-generation-probability nucleotide sequences. For each public chain, a later analysis derived a clonal expansion index from normalized ranks of inferred template counts within each repertoire. Generation probabilities in a later analysis came from a VDJ recombination model fitted to out-of-frame rearrangements, and those results were checked against IGoR. In a later analysis, TCR-TCR, TCR-HLA and TCR-CMV co-occurrence was scored with hypergeometric tests, and a repertoire-size bias correction was applied to TCR pairs. A later analysis estimated false discovery rates by permuting HLA or CMV assignments 20 times. In a later analysis, co-occurring TCRs were grouped with DBSCAN, and TCRdist sequence similarity was added when clustering was performed within HLA-allele-positive subsets. Repertoires with fewer than 30,000 or more than 120,000 public chains were left out of co-occurrence clustering, as were roughly five repertoires with anomalous nucleotide sharing. TCRdb stores this immuneACCESS table with in-frame sequences only. Part of the clones is absent; in the studies checked, under half of the shortfall reflects unresolved V genes, and no reason is known for the rest. That table gives V, J and clone size, and the DNA gave D and trimming. The table for this sample lists tens of thousands of clones; more than 75% of them were counted only once. 7.8% of the sample lies in the top ten.

Concerning this clone itself: No antigen is known for it. Base qualities are not at hand, and no much larger clone is one base apart.

V is trimmed back by 4 bases and J by 3 bases, and the junction contains 11 bases that no gene match accounts for. CDR1 SGHDT and CDR2 YYEEEE are derived from the germline V gene. The CDR3 measures 16 amino acids from cysteine to phenylalanine. The retained sequence is limited to the CDR3, 48 bases, with the frame set at the first base. This sequence originates from a man between 18 and 29 years old in good health and CMV-seropositive. The sequenced material came from PBMCs. The chain is assembled from TRBV5-6 and TRBJ1-2; 8 bases in between match TRBD1. The bases are TGTGCCAGCAGCCTTGGACAGGGTAGGGTTGACTATGGCTACACCTTC. Translated, this is CASSLGQGRVDYGYTF.